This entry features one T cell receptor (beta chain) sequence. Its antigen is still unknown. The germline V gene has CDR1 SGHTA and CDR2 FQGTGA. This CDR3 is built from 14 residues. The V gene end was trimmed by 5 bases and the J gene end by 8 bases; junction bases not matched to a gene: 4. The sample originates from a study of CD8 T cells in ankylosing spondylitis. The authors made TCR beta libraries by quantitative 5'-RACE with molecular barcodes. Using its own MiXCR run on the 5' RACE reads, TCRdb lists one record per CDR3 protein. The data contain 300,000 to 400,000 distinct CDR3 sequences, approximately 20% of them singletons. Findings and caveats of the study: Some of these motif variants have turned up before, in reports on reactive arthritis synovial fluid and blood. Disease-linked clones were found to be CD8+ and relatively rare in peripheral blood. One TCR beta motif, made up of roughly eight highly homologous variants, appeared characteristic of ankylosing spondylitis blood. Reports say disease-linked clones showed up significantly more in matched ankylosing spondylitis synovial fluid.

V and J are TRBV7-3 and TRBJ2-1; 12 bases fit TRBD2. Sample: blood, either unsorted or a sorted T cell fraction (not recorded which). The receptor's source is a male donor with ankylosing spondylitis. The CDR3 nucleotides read TGTGCCAGCAGCCTTCTAGCGGGAGGGTATGAGCAGTTCTTC. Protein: CASSLLAGGYEQFF. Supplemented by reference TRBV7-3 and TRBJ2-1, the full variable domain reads GAGVSQTPSNKVTEKGKYVELRCDPISGHTALYWYRQSLGQGPEFLIYFQGTGAADDSGLPNDRFFAVRPEGSVSTLKIQRTERGDSAVYLCASSLLAGGYEQFFGPGTRLTVL.